The T cell receptor beta chain under discussion was sequenced for a study of T cells in Graves' hyperthyroidism and ophthalmopathy. The sample holds many counts of this clonotype. The study included ophthalmopathy patients with Clinical Activity Score at least 3, NOSPECS grade at least 4 and duration under 3 months. Together with thyroid ultrasound, orbital computed tomography, serum thyroxine and TRAb, clinical symptoms were used for diagnoses. In germline, CDR1 is SNHLY, CDR2 FYNNEI. V lost 5 bases and J 6 bases, leaving 17 bases between the germline ends. CDR3 length: 15 amino acids. The TCR beta CDR3 regions underwent amplification using RNA transcripts as the source. When the TCR CDR3 underwent first-round RT-PCR, the HTBI primer set was used. One entry per CDR3 protein, called by TCRdb with MiXCR from the multiplex PCR reads. The sample includes under 550,000 distinct CDR3 sequences, roughly 21% seen only once; the top ten take 45% to 50%.

The V call is TRBV2, the J call TRBJ2-1; D remains ambiguous. The sequence was obtained from a middle-aged man with Graves' ophthalmopathy. The sample taken for sequencing was blood. The DNA for the CDR3 is TGTGCCAGCAGTACCCAAGGGATTGGGCCCAATGAGCAGTTCTTC. Its protein is CASSTQGIGPNEQFF.